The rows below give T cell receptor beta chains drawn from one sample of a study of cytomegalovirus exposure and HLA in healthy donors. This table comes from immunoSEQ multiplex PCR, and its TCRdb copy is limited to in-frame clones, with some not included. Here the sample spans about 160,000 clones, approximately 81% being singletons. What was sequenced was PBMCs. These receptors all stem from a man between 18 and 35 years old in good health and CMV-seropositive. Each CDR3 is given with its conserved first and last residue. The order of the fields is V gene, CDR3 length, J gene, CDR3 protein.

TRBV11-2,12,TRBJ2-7,CASSIGTAEQYF
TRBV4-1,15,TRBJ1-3,CASSQDESVGNTIYF
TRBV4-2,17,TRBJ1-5,CASSQGGTGDSNQPQHF
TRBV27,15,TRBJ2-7,CASSVLGGGSYEQYF
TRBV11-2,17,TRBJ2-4,CASSLTGQGLAKNIQYF
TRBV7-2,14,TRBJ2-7,CASSYGLVSYEQYF
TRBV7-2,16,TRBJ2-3,CASSHHGRGGVNTQYF
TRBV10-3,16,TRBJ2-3,CAISDRWGTSVDTQYF
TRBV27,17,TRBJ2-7,CASSFKSSGTGWYEQYF
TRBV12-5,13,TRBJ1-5,CASGSTGDQPQHF
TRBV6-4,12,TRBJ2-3,CASSDRTDTQYF
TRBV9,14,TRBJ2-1,CASSVASGYNEQFF
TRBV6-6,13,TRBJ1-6,CASSFDPGSPLHF
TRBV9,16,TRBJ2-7,CASSPLPGQGASEQYF
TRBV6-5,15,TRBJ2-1,CASSYSATWRNEQFF
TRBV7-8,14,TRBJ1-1,CASRYRGENTEAFF
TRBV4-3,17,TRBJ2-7,CASSQETSGGAVYEQYF
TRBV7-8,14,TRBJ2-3,CASSRLQSTDTQYF
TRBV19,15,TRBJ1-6,CASTPGGRNNSPLHF
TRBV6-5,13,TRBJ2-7,CASSRKVGGEQYF
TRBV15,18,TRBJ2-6,CATSRDLPFLAGANVLTF
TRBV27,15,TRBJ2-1,CASSPDGSSYNEQFF
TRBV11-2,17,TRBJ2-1,CASSSPVLGEGYNEQFF
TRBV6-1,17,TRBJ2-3,CASSERGGLPSTDTQYF
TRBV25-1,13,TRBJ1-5,CASSRGPNQPQHF
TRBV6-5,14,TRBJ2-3,CASRDLVPTDTQYF
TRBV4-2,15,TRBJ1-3,CASSQDGSSGNTIYF
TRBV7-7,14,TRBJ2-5,CASSPGLPGETQYF
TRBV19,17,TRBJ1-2,CASQLKHTGPTNYGYTF
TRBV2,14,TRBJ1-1,CASSVHSSGTEAFF
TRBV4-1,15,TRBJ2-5,CASSHSGGLQETQYF
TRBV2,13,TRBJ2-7,CASSPTESYEQYF
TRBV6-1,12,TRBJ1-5,CASSEVFQPQHF
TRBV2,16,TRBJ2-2,CASRPQDPSNTGELFF
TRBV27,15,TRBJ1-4,CASSLSGARGEKLFF